This T cell receptor beta chain emerged from a study of T cells in localized non-small cell lung cancer. Study-wide points: Sequence data derive from only one tumor region, so heterogeneity remains possible. Detection in adjacent lung was observed for a median around 55 of the top 100 tumor clones. Uninvolved adjacent lung showed higher T cell clonality than tumor.

To note about this clone: What it binds is not known.

Method: immunoSEQ multiplex PCR; TCRdb's copy keeps in-frame clones and lacks some. This sample carries 35,000 or so clones, approximately 90% of them seen once, and the ten largest clones take under 8.5%. The starting material was peripheral blood, obtained before any cancer treatment. The TCR comes from a woman between 40 and 69 years old with stage I lung adenocarcinoma.

In nucleotides, the CDR3 is TGTGCCAGCAGCTTAGACAGGAATTCACCCCTCCACTTT. It specifies CASSLDRNSPLHF. This rearrangement joins TRBV11-3 to TRBJ1-6; D not resolved. This CDR3 spans 13 amino acids. The germline V gene has CDR1 SGHNT and CDR2 YENEEA. V shed 0 bases and J shed 7 bases, with 4 bases lying between them. Complete variable domain (other parts from reference TRBV11-3 and TRBJ1-6): EAGVVQSPRYKIIEKKQPVAFWCNPISGHNTLYWYLQNLGQGPELLIRYENEEAVDDSQLPKDRFSAERLKGVDSTLKIQPAELGDSAVYLCASSLDRNSPLHFGNGTRLTVT.